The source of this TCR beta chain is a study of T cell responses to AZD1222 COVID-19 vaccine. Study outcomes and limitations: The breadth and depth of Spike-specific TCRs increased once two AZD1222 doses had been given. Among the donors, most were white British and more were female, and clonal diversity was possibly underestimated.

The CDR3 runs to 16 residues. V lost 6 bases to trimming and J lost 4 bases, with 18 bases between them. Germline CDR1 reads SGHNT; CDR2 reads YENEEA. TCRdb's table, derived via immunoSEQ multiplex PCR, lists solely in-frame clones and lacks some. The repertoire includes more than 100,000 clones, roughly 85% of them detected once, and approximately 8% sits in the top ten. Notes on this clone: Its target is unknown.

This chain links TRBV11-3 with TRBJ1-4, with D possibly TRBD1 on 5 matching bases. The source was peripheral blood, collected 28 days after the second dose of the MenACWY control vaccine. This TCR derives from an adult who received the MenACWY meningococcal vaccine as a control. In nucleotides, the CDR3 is TGTGCCAGCAGTTTACAGAAGGGACGGATTAATGAAAAACTGTTTTTT. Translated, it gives CASSLQKGRINEKLFF.